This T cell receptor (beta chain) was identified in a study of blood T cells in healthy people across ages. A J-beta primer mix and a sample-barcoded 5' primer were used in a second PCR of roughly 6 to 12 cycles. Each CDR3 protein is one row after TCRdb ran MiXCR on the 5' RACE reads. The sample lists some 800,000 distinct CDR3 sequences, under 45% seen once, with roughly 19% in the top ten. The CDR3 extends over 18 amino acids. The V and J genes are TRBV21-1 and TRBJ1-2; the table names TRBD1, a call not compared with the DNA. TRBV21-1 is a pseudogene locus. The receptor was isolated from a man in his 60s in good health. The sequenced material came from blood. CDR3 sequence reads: CASSKYLSDRGPNYGYTF. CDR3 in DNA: TGTGCCAGCAGCAAATACCTCTCGGACAGGGGCCCTAACTATGGCTACACCTTC.